This TCR beta chain was documented in a study of blood T cell repertoires in COVID-19. Whole-study context: The samples span acute and convalescent COVID-19 from the United States, Italy and Spain. Sample material is recorded as cDNA or gDNA derived from T cells, B-cell-depleted T cells, or PBMCs.

Original handling: Counts of nucleated cells, estimated from reference gene primer amplification, were obtained. Profiled with immunoSEQ multiplex PCR; TCRdb holds only in-frame clones, not every one. V and J calls and clone size come straight from that table; D and trimming were deduced from the DNA. This sample has fewer than 20,000 clones, with 82% found just once. The CDR3 runs 13 residues. Trimming pared 4 bases from V and 6 bases from J, leaving 13 bases between. Germline-derived CDR1 and CDR2 are SGDLS and YYNGEE. The gene calls are TRBV9 and TRBJ1-1; D gene unclear. This receptor was identified in an elderly man with active COVID-19. Sequences were obtained from peripheral blood. The CDR3 protein is CASSPPTRSEAFF. As DNA, the CDR3 is TGTGCCAGCAGCCCCCCCACTAGATCTGAAGCTTTCTTT.